This passage covers 28 T cell receptor beta chains from one sample sequenced in a study of radiotherapy plus CTLA-4 blockade in lung cancer. The assay was immunoSEQ multiplex PCR, and TCRdb's table has in-frame clones only and misses some. The sample contains about 98,000 clones, 82% of which appear only once. The source material was peripheral blood, sampled from a patient treated with radiotherapy plus ipilimumab. The receptors stem from a human donor with non-small cell lung cancer who had a partial response to radiotherapy plus ipilimumab.

The CDR3 DNA is TGTGCCAGCTCACAAGGACTGCTCTCTGGAAACACCATATATTTT. It yields the protein CASSQGLLSGNTIYF. The J gene is TRBJ1-3, the V gene TRBV18; D gene ambiguous. This CDR3 has 15 residues. CDR1 is KGHSH, CDR2 LQKENI, per germline. The V end was cut by 4 bases, the J end by 0 bases, with 10 bases between.

This rearrangement joins TRBV28 to TRBJ2-1; D not resolved. The CDR3 has 13 amino acids. Trimming pared 9 bases from V and 2 bases from J, leaving 11 bases between. Germline V gene lookup returns CDR1 MDHEN and CDR2 SYDVKM. CDR3 nucleotide sequence: TGTGCCAGTCTGGAGAGAACCTACAATGAGCAGTTCTTC. Translation gives CASLERTYNEQFF.

V usage is TRBV28 and J usage is TRBJ2-2; TRBD2 matches 10 bases. The germline CDR1 and CDR2 sequences are MDHEN and SYDVKM. This CDR3 is built from 18 residues. V was pared by 3 bases and J by 6 bases, with 13 bases of the junction left unmatched. CDR3 sequence (DNA): TGTGCCAGCAGTTTTCAGGGTTTAGCGGGGGGACCCTCCGGGGAGCTGTTTTTT. It encodes CASSFQGLAGGPSGELFF.

The CDR3 spells CASSERRGPLGYTF. The DNA for the CDR3 is TGTGCCAGCAGTGAGCGCAGGGGGCCTTTGGGCTACACCTTC. V gene TRBV6-1 combines with J gene TRBJ1-2; 8 nucleotides agree with TRBD1. V lost 3 bases, J lost 8 bases, and 8 bases stayed unmatched. The V gene's germline CDR1 is MNHNS and CDR2 SASEGT. This CDR3 is built from 14 residues.

Only one count was recorded for this clone. The chain employs TRBV9 and TRBJ2-7; TRBD2 aligns across 13 bases. The V and J ends lost 5 bases and 3 bases, in that order; junction bases with no gene match: 14. The CDR3 runs to 18 residues. Germline assignment: CDR1 SGDLS and CDR2 YYNGEE. The CDR3 coding sequence is TGTGCCAGCAGTCACACTAGCGGGAGGGCCTCGTCGGTCTACGAGCAGTACTTC. Protein sequence: CASSHTSGRASSVYEQYF. The full variable domain, in which reference TRBV9 and TRBJ2-7 provide the parts outside the CDR3, is DSGVTQTPKHLITATGQRVTLRCSPRSGDLSVYWYQQSLDQGLQFLIQYYNGEERAKGNILERFSAQQFPDLHSELNLSSLELGDSALYFCASSHTSGRASSVYEQYFGPGTRLTVT.

On this clone: The sample carries other DNA sequences with the same CDR3. The V gene is TRBV9, the J gene TRBJ1-1; 9 bases agree with TRBD1. The CDR3 covers 15 residues. The V and J ends lost 3 bases and 0 bases, in that order; junction bases with no gene match: 3. Germline V gene data show CDR1 as SGDLS and CDR2 as YYNGEE. The CDR3, as DNA: TGTGCCAGCAGCGAACAGGGGGCGTTGAACACTGAAGCTTTCTTT. Its protein is CASSEQGALNTEAFF.

This clone showed up just once. The chain couples TRBV6-1 to TRBJ2-5, with 8 bases matching TRBD1. This CDR3 contains 17 residues. From germline, CDR1 is MNHNS and CDR2 SASEGT. The trim removed 4 bases at V and 4 bases at J, leaving 14 bases unmatched. The CDR3 region is CASSGQPRDRSRETQYF. The CDR3 nucleotides read TGTGCCAGCAGTGGGCAGCCCCGGGACAGGTCTCGAGAGACCCAGTACTTC.

The genes are TRBV6-4 and TRBJ1-3; D gene unclear. This CDR3 region has 12 residues. Looked up from germline, CDR1 is MRHNA and CDR2 is SNTAGT. Trimming stripped 0 bases from V and 7 bases from J, with 4 bases between. CDR3 loop: CASSDSRNTIYF. In DNA, the CDR3 is TGTGCCAGCAGTGACTCGAGGAACACCATATATTTT.

The chain links TRBV11-2 to TRBJ2-7; D is perhaps TRBD2 (5 bases). The CDR3 runs to 12 residues. Germline CDR1 is SGHAT and CDR2 is FQNNGV. With 6 bases removed from V and 3 bases from J, the gap between germline ends came to 9 bases. CDR3 in amino acids: CASRTNSYEQYF. The CDR3 region has the DNA TGTGCCAGCAGGACTAACAGCTACGAGCAGTACTTC.

The V call is TRBV7-8, the J call TRBJ1-5; 8 bases fit TRBD1. Germline V gene sequence: CDR1 SGHVS, CDR2 FQNEAQ. The CDR3 spans 16 residues. V dropped 7 bases and J dropped 7; count of bases not matched to a gene: 15. The CDR3 sequence: CASNVEAGQGRQPQHF. CDR3 DNA: TGTGCCAGCAACGTAGAAGCAGGACAGGGTAGGCAGCCCCAGCATTTT.

V usage is TRBV28 and J usage is TRBJ1-2, with 7 bases that match TRBD1. J lost 8 bases, V lost 2 bases, and 5 bases had no gene match. Germline CDR1 MDHEN, CDR2 SYDVKM. The CDR3 is 13 amino acids. Here the CDR3 reads CASSLSRGRGYTF. For the CDR3, the DNA is TGTGCCAGCAGTTTAAGTAGGGGGCGGGGCTACACCTTC.

This clone was counted once. Here the CDR3 reads CASSRRQANSGANVLTF. CDR3 sequence (DNA): TGTGCCAGCAGTCGGAGACAGGCTAACTCTGGGGCCAACGTCCTGACTTTC. The V call is TRBV5-5, the J call TRBJ2-6; perhaps TRBD1 as D (6 bases). The ends were cut back, 5 bases at V and 0 bases at J, with 15 bases in the middle. CDR3 length: 17 residues. Germline V gene sequence: CDR1 SGHKS, CDR2 YYEKEE (reference sequence).

This clone has just one count. The CDR3 sequence: CASSFLTVTDTQYF. For the CDR3, the DNA is TGTGCCAGCAGCTTTCTTACAGTCACAGATACGCAGTATTTT. The chain carries TRBV5-8 and TRBJ2-3; D gene ambiguous. Germline V gene sequence: CDR1 SGHTS, CDR2 YDEGEE. The V and J ends lost 2 bases and 2 bases respectively, with 9 bases between them. The length of the CDR3 is 14 residues.

This rearrangement joins TRBV19 to TRBJ2-3; tentative D call: TRBD2 (5 bases). Deletions cut 6 bases from V and 8 bases from J, with 18 bases between. Per the germline V gene, CDR1 is LNHDA and CDR2 is SQIVND (reference sequence). This CDR3 is built from 14 residues. The CDR3 sequence is CASRDSHRVGTQYF. Written as DNA, the CDR3 is TGTGCCAGTAGGGACTCCCATCGGGTGGGTACGCAGTATTTT.

The genes are TRBV29-1 and TRBJ2-1, with TRBD2 matching over 10 bases. The CDR3 covers 15 residues. Germline assignment: CDR1 SQVTM and CDR2 ANQGSEA. Unmatched junction bases numbered 8, after V lost 5 bases and J lost 4 bases. CDR3 sequence: CSVPPPSGGYNEQFF. The CDR3 bases are TGCAGCGTTCCCCCCCCTAGCGGGGGATACAATGAGCAGTTCTTC.

The chain employs TRBV30 and TRBJ2-2; D not certain. This CDR3 comprises 13 residues. Germline CDR1 GTSNPN, CDR2 SVGIG (reference sequence). Trimming removed 4 bases at V and 4 bases at J, with 10 bases between. CDR3 DNA sequence: TGTGCCTGGACGTCGACATCCACCGGGGAGCTGTTTTTT. It encodes CAWTSTSTGELFF.

This sequence joins TRBV5-1 and TRBJ2-1; 12 positions agree with TRBD2. The CDR3 loop spans 18 amino acids. CDR1 SGHRS and CDR2 YFSETQ come from the germline V gene. J was trimmed by 0 bases and V by 2 bases; bases with no gene match: 6. CDR3 region: CASSLLAGGRGSYNEQFF. The CDR3 DNA follows: TGCGCCAGCAGCTTACTAGCGGGAGGCCGAGGCTCCTACAATGAGCAGTTCTTC. Variable domain in full (rest from reference TRBV5-1 and TRBJ2-1): KAGVTQTPRYLIKTRGQQVTLSCSPISGHRSVSWYQQTPGQGLQFLFEYFSETQRNKGNFPGRFSGRQFSNSRSEMNVSTLELGDSALYLCASSLLAGGRGSYNEQFFGPGTRLTVL.

This chain links TRBV19 with TRBJ2-1; D uncertain. This CDR3 is built from 15 residues. Germline V lookup: CDR1 LNHDA, CDR2 SQIVND (reference sequence). V was cut by 3 bases and J by 0 bases, with 9 bases left in between. The CDR3 region is CASSIIASSYNEQFF. Written as DNA, the CDR3 is TGTGCCAGTAGTATTATCGCCAGCTCCTACAATGAGCAGTTCTTC. Full variable domain (missing parts from reference TRBV19 and TRBJ2-1): DGGITQSPKYLFRKEGQNVTLSCEQNLNHDAMYWYRQDPGQGLRLIYYSQIVNDFQKGDIAEGYSVSREKKESFPLTVTSAQKNPTAFYLCASSIIASSYNEQFFGPGTRLTVL.

V usage is TRBV29-1 and J usage is TRBJ2-7; the match to TRBD1 covers 8 bases. From germline, CDR1 is SQVTM and CDR2 ANQGSEA. V dropped 6 bases and J dropped 4; count of bases not matched to a gene: 11. The CDR3 runs 14 residues. CDR3 DNA sequence: TGCAGCGTGGGAAAAGGACAGGGCGGGTACGAGCAGTACTTC. The encoded protein is CSVGKGQGGYEQYF.

V gene TRBV28 combines with J gene TRBJ2-4; 7 bases match TRBD1. Germline trimming cut 6 bases from V and 3 bases from J; bases unmatched to any gene: 11. The CDR3 covers 16 residues. Germline values: CDR1 MDHEN, CDR2 SYDVKM. CDR3 nucleotides: TGTGCCAGCAGCTCCCCCGGACAGGCACACAAAAACATTCAGTACTTC. It codes for CASSSPGQAHKNIQYF.

V and J are TRBV7-6 and TRBJ2-1, with TRBD2 matching 7 bases. CDR1 and CDR2 (germline): SGHVS, FNYEAQ. The CDR3 consists of 14 residues. V was pared by 2 bases and J by 10 bases, with 8 bases of the junction left unmatched. CDR3 loop: CASSLYVGTMEQFF. The CDR3 DNA reads as TGTGCCAGCAGCTTATACGTGGGGACTATGGAGCAGTTCTTC.

The J gene is TRBJ2-1, the V gene TRBV28, with a weak D call TRBD2 (7 bases). CDR1 is MDHEN and CDR2 is SYDVKM in the germline V gene. Deletions cut 5 bases from V and 1 base from J, with 15 bases between. The CDR3 is 16 residues long. This CDR3 reads CASSQGWEGSYNEQFF. The CDR3 coding sequence is TGTGCCAGCAGTCAGGGGTGGGAGGGTTCCTACAATGAGCAGTTCTTC.

This clone was detected only a few times. CDR3 region: CSVSGSGDYGYTF. CDR3 DNA sequence: TGCAGCGTCTCCGGCTCGGGGGACTATGGCTACACCTTC. The chain uses TRBV29-1 and TRBJ1-2, with a tentative D call TRBD1 (5 bases). The CDR3 length is 13 residues. Germline CDR1 reads SQVTM; CDR2 reads ANQGSEA. V was shortened by 6 bases and J by 3 bases, with 14 bases between the two germline ends.

V gene TRBV5-4 combines with J gene TRBJ2-7; 8 bases are shared with TRBD2. Germline V gene data show CDR1 as SGHNT and CDR2 as YYREEE (reference sequence). The CDR3 is made up of 16 amino acids. V gave up 2 bases and J gave up 0 bases; unmatched junction bases: 7. In DNA, the CDR3 is TGTGCCAGCAGCTTCTCCCTAGCGGGTCTCTCCTACGAGCAGTACTTC. Its protein is CASSFSLAGLSYEQYF.

V is TRBV4-1 and J is TRBJ1-5; 9 nucleotides align to TRBD1. Looked up from germline, CDR1 is MGHRA and CDR2 is YSYEKL. V trimming: 3 bases; J trimming: 5 bases; junction bases outside the gene matches: 5. The length of the CDR3 is 15 residues. The CDR3 loop reads CASSQGQGRHQPQHF. The CDR3 nucleotides are TGCGCCAGCAGCCAGGGACAGGGCAGGCATCAGCCCCAGCATTTT.

V is TRBV7-2 and J is TRBJ2-1; D unclear. This CDR3 spans 13 amino acids. V gave up 5 bases and J gave up 0 bases, with 5 bases separating them. Germline V gene data show CDR1 as SGHTA and CDR2 as FQGNSA. CDR3 amino acids: CASSLSSYNEQFF. The CDR3 DNA reads as TGTGCCAGCAGCCTCAGCTCCTACAATGAGCAGTTCTTC.

The rearrangement uses TRBV19 and TRBJ1-6; TRBD1 aligns across 9 bases. The germline V gene encodes CDR1 LNHDA and CDR2 SQIVND (reference sequence). V was pared by 4 bases and J by 7 bases, with 8 bases of the junction left unmatched. The CDR3 is 16 residues long. This chain's CDR3 is CASSTLDRGANSPLHF. CDR3 nucleotide sequence: TGTGCCAGTAGTACCCTGGACAGGGGTGCCAATTCACCCCTCCACTTT.

This rearrangement joins TRBV18 to TRBJ2-7, with no clear D. V dropped 3 bases and J dropped 3 bases, with 12 bases sitting between them. Germline-derived CDR1 and CDR2 are KGHSH and LQKENI. This CDR3 is built from 14 residues. Written as DNA, the CDR3 is TGTGCCAGCTCACCGAGGCAGCTCAACTACGAGCAGTACTTC. Translation: CASSPRQLNYEQYF.